A single sample is the source of the 8 T cell receptor beta chains below, sequenced in a study of shared clonotypes between healthy human individuals. This table comes from immunoSEQ multiplex PCR, and its TCRdb copy is limited to in-frame clones, with some not included. The data show a few hundred thousand clones, roughly 84% seen once. The sample taken for sequencing was memory CD8+ T cells sorted from blood. Subset given: CD45RO+ cells pooled with CCR7-negative TemRA cells. These receptors all come from a man younger than 35 in good health.

The sample holds a few counts of this clone. The J gene is TRBJ2-7, the V gene TRBV10-2, with no clear D. Germline V gene sequence: CDR1 WSHSY, CDR2 SAAADI. This CDR3 contains 10 residues. V dropped 8 bases and J dropped 3 bases, with 5 bases sitting between them. The DNA of the CDR3 is TGCGCCAGCGGGATCTACGAGCAGTACTTC. Protein sequence: CASGIYEQYF.

The J gene is TRBJ2-7, the V gene TRBV9, with 7 bases that match TRBD2. V trimming: 4 bases; J trimming: 4 bases; junction bases outside the gene matches: 8. Germline values: CDR1 SGDLS, CDR2 YYNGEE. This CDR3 has 14 residues. The DNA of the CDR3 is TGTGCCAGCAGCCCTGGCGGGGGAGGATACGAGCAGTACTTC. Encoded protein: CASSPGGGGYEQYF.

The chain is built from TRBV9 and TRBJ2-4, with a weak D call TRBD1 (5 bases). Germline values: CDR1 SGDLS, CDR2 YYNGEE. The length of the CDR3 is 16 residues. Trimming stripped 3 bases from V and 2 bases from J, with 15 bases between. The CDR3 DNA sequence: TGTGCCAGCAGCGCGAACCCCGACAGCCCCAAAAACATTCAGTACTTC. Its protein product is CASSANPDSPKNIQYF.

The chain has TRBV5-1 and TRBJ2-5, with a weak D call TRBD2 (5 bases). The CDR3 has 14 amino acids. Trimming took off 0 bases at V and 5 bases at J, with 11 bases between the two ends. Germline assignment: CDR1 SGHRS and CDR2 YFSETQ. The DNA of the CDR3 is TGCGCCAGCAGCTTGGATCCGGGGTGGGAGACCCAGTACTTC. Translation: CASSLDPGWETQYF.

The chain links TRBV5-1 to TRBJ1-2; a weak D match, TRBD1 (6 bases). V lost 0 bases, J lost 2 bases, and 11 bases lay in between. The CDR3 has 15 amino acids. CDR1 SGHRS and CDR2 YFSETQ come from the germline V gene. The CDR3 reads CASSLAPGVNYGYTF. In nucleotides, the CDR3 is TGCGCCAGCAGCTTGGCCCCAGGGGTGAACTATGGCTACACCTTC.

The V and J genes are TRBV15 and TRBJ2-7; 7 positions match TRBD2. Germline V lookup: CDR1 LNHNV, CDR2 YYDKDF (reference sequence). V was clipped by 0 bases and J by 0 bases; unmatched bases: 5. This CDR3 region has 16 residues. CDR3 region: CATSRERLAVSYEQYF. The DNA for the CDR3 is TGTGCCACCAGCAGAGAACGTCTAGCGGTCTCCTACGAGCAGTACTTC. The full variable domain, completed using reference TRBV15 and TRBJ2-7, is DAMVIQNPRYQVTQFGKPVTLSCSQTLNHNVMYWYQQKSSQAPKLLFHYYDKDFNNEADTPDNFQSRRPNTSFCFLDIRSPGLGDTAMYLCATSRERLAVSYEQYFGPGTRLTVT.

This clone was observed a single time. The chain carries TRBV29-1 and TRBJ2-7, with a possible D match to TRBD1 (6 bases). Per the germline V gene, CDR1 is SQVTM and CDR2 is ANQGSEA. V was pared by 1 base and J by 1 base, with 17 bases between. CDR3 length equals 16 residues. In DNA, the CDR3 is TGCAGCGTTGAAGGGTCGGGGCAGGGGCGGTCCTACGAGCAGTACTTC. This gives the protein CSVEGSGQGRSYEQYF.

The chain links TRBV27 to TRBJ2-3; 8 nucleotides match TRBD2. This CDR3 is built from 16 residues. Germline V gene sequence: CDR1 MNHEY, CDR2 SMNVEV (reference sequence). The V segment lost 5 bases and the J segment 1 base; nucleotides outside the gene matches: 8. In DNA form, the CDR3 reads TGTGCCAGCAGTACGCCTACTAGCGGTGGCACAGATACGCAGTATTTT. It encodes CASSTPTSGGTDTQYF.